The rows below give T cell receptor beta chains drawn from one sample of a study of blood T cell repertoires in COVID-19. The protocol was immunoSEQ multiplex PCR, while the TCRdb copy is restricted to in-frame clones and leaves out a portion. This sample has approximately 440,000 clones, with 88% found just once. The specimen sequenced was peripheral blood. These receptors were taken from a woman in her 50s with COVID-19, enrolled during active disease. The CDR3 runs from the conserved cysteine through the conserved F or W. A D gene is named only where the DNA matches it firmly. Only some rows state a clone size, as once, few, many or a class for expanded clones.

abundance,v_gene,j_gene,d_gene,CDR3aa,CDR3nt
.,TRBV6-5,TRBJ1-2,.,CASLLEMANYGYTF,TGTGCCAGCTTGTTGGAGATGGCAAACTATGGCTACACCTTC
.,TRBV24-1,TRBJ1-2,.,CATSDSRQELNYGYTF,TGTGCCACCAGTGATTCCCGACAGGAACTTAACTATGGCTACACCTTC
.,TRBV4-1,TRBJ1-4,.,CASSQDGTLLRRKLFF,TGCGCCAGCAGCCAAGATGGGACTCTCCTGAGACGCAAACTGTTTTTT
.,TRBV12-3/TRBV12-4,TRBJ1-3,.,CASSLSGNTIYF,TGTGCCAGCAGTCTTTCTGGAAACACCATATATTTT
.,TRBV19,TRBJ2-7,.,CASSMPGVPYEQYF,TGTGCCAGTAGTATGCCAGGGGTACCCTACGAGCAGTACTTC
.,TRBV15,TRBJ2-1,.,CATRGGGYNEQFF,TGTGCCACCAGAGGGGGAGGGTACAATGAGCAGTTCTTC
.,TRBV7-8,TRBJ2-6,.,CASSFGGGGANVLTF,TGTGCCAGCAGCTTTGGGGGCGGTGGGGCCAACGTCCTGACTTTC
.,TRBV28,TRBJ1-2,.,CASSFGGRGGYTF,TGTGCCAGCAGTTTTGGGGGGAGGGGTGGCTACACCTTC
once,TRBV3-1/TRBV3-2,TRBJ1-1,TRBD1,CASSQQGGNTEAFF,TGTGCCAGCAGCCAACAGGGGGGGAACACTGAAGCTTTCTTT
.,TRBV18,TRBJ2-1,TRBD2,CASSPLLAGDNNEQFF,TGTGCCAGCTCACCACTGTTGGCGGGGGATAACAATGAGCAGTTCTTC
.,TRBV5-4,TRBJ1-1,.,CASSPWMGEAEAFF,TGTGCCAGCAGCCCTTGGATGGGGGAGGCTGAAGCTTTCTTT
.,TRBV3-1/TRBV3-2,TRBJ2-7,.,CASSLYLVDSEQYF,TGTGCCAGCAGCCTCTACCTTGTTGACTCCGAGCAGTACTTC
.,TRBV6-2/TRBV6-3,TRBJ2-1,.,CASSYDTISYNEQFF,TGTGCCAGCAGTTACGACACGATCTCATACAATGAGCAGTTCTTC
.,TRBV3-1/TRBV3-2,TRBJ1-6,.,CASSPRGGLGDSPLHF,TGTGCCAGCAGCCCCCGCGGGGGGTTAGGGGATTCACCCCTCCACTTT
.,TRBV5-8,TRBJ1-6,.,CASSLEPGHSPLHF,TGTGCCAGCAGCTTGGAGCCAGGCCATTCACCCCTCCACTTT
.,TRBV4-2,TRBJ1-2,.,CASSQEDSGGYTF,TGTGCCAGCAGCCAAGAGGACAGTGGTGGCTACACCTTC
.,TRBV5-4,TRBJ1-1,TRBD1,CASSYSRDRETEAFF,TGTGCCAGCAGCTATTCCCGGGACAGGGAGACTGAAGCTTTCTTT
.,TRBV28,TRBJ1-2,.,CASGRDLFNYGYTF,TGTGCCAGTGGGCGGGACCTTTTCAACTATGGCTACACCTTC
.,TRBV5-1,TRBJ2-6,.,CASSVGRQSGANVLTF,TGCGCCAGCAGCGTTGGTCGACAGTCAGGGGCCAACGTCCTGACTTTC
once,TRBV5-4,TRBJ1-6,TRBD1,CASSSRSGTGHSPLHF,TGTGCCAGCAGCTCACGGTCCGGGACAGGGCATTCACCCCTCCACTTT
few,TRBV7-9,TRBJ1-6,.,CASSLTGGFGSPLHF,TGTGCCAGCAGCTTAACCGGGGGGTTTGGGTCACCCCTCCACTTT
.,TRBV19,TRBJ1-1,.,CASTSTPGTEAFF,TGTGCCAGTACTTCAACCCCAGGAACTGAAGCTTTCTTT
once,TRBV5-1,TRBJ2-1,TRBD2,CASSLVLAGATYNEQFF,TGCGCCAGCAGCTTGGTACTAGCGGGGGCCACCTACAATGAGCAGTTCTTC
.,TRBV5-1,TRBJ2-7,TRBD1,CASRSTGTARYEQYF,TGCGCCAGCAGGTCGACAGGGACCGCCCGCTACGAGCAGTACTTC
.,TRBV2,TRBJ1-1,.,CASNSMREGEAFF,TGTGCCAGTAACTCTATGAGGGAAGGTGAAGCTTTCTTT
.,TRBV6-5,TRBJ2-3,.,CASTSGHTADTQYF,TGTGCCAGCACTTCGGGACACACAGCAGATACGCAGTATTTT
few,TRBV5-8,TRBJ1-5,.,CASSLQVQKSNQPQHF,TGTGCCAGCAGCTTGCAGGTTCAGAAGAGCAATCAGCCCCAGCATTTT
.,TRBV21-1,TRBJ1-5,.,CASNGDRGRDNQPQHF,TGTGCCAGCAATGGGGACAGGGGTCGGGACAATCAGCCCCAGCATTTT
.,TRBV7-9,TRBJ2-3,TRBD2,CASYGGATDTQYF,TGTGCCAGCTACGGGGGGGCCACAGATACGCAGTATTTT
.,TRBV6-6,TRBJ1-6,.,CASSYVANSPLHF,TGTGCCAGCAGTTACGTAGCTAATTCACCCCTCCACTTT
once,TRBV5-4,TRBJ2-3,TRBD2,CASSLGLASADTQYF,TGTGCCAGCAGCTTGGGACTAGCGTCCGCAGATACGCAGTATTTT
.,TRBV11-2,TRBJ1-5,.,CASSLAGDQPQHF,TGTGCCAGCAGCTTAGCAGGTGATCAGCCCCAGCATTTT
once,TRBV27,TRBJ1-1,TRBD1,CASSLVAGGITEAFF,TGTGCCAGCAGTTTAGTGGCAGGGGGCATAACTGAAGCTTTCTTT